This entry lists 4 T cell receptor beta chains sequenced from one sample in a study of CD8+CD57+ T cells in acquired aplastic anemia. The study profiled TCR beta VDJ and CDR3 using genomic DNA as template. TCRdb reprocessed the reads with MiXCR, giving one entry per CDR3 protein. The sample has 50,000 to 65,000 distinct CDR3 sequences; about 50% are singletons. Input material: sorted CD4+, CD8+, or CD8+CD57+ T cells (not recorded which) from PBMCs. Source of these receptors: a human donor in good health, serving as a control.

This rearrangement joins TRBV5-1 to TRBJ1-2, with D perhaps matching TRBD1 (6 bases). CDR3 length: 14 amino acids. Trimming removed 2 bases from V and 4 bases from J, with 12 bases in between. In germline, CDR1 is SGHRS, CDR2 YFSETQ. CDR3 sequence reads: CASSFEGQPYGYTF. Here the CDR3 DNA reads TGCGCCAGCAGCTTCGAAGGACAGCCCTATGGCTACACCTTC.

The chain carries TRBV2 and TRBJ1-4; tentative D call: TRBD1 (5 bases). Trimming took 9 bases from V and 7 from J, leaving 15 bases between them. The germline V gene encodes CDR1 SNHLY and CDR2 FYNNEI. CDR3 size: 13 residues. For the CDR3, the DNA is TGTGCCAGTACGGGGACCGGTCCTGAAAAACTGTTTTTT. This sequence encodes CASTGTGPEKLFF.

At least ten counts were recorded for this clonotype. The rearrangement links TRBV7-9 to TRBJ2-4, with 8 bases matching TRBD1. CDR1 SEHNR and CDR2 FQNEAQ come from the germline V gene (reference sequence). The CDR3 is made up of 14 amino acids. V was pared by 5 bases and J by 4 bases, with 4 bases of the junction left unmatched. CDR3 residues: CASSPGQGKNIQYF. The CDR3 DNA reads TGTGCCAGCAGCCCAGGACAGGGTAAAAACATTCAGTACTTC.

CDR3 loop: CASMGQGRDEQFF. The CDR3 nucleotides are TGTGCCAGCATGGGACAGGGGAGGGATGAGCAGTTCTTC. V is TRBV24-1 and J is TRBJ2-1; 10 nucleotides match TRBD1. This CDR3 has 13 amino acids. The V segment lost 11 bases and the J segment 8 bases; nucleotides outside the gene matches: 8. Looked up from germline, CDR1 is KGHDR and CDR2 is SFDVKD.